This T cell receptor beta chain was recovered during a study of CD8+ T cells in alopecia areata. Broader study findings: Lesional scalp exceeded normal scalp in clonality, especially in alopecia totalis/universalis.

Per germline, CDR1 SNHLY and CDR2 FYNNEI. The ends were cut back, 3 bases at V and 6 bases at J, with 12 bases in the middle. CDR3 size: 14 residues. About this clone itself: Its antigen remains unknown.

Sequencing templates came from extracted RNA that was reverse transcribed into cDNA. Profiled with immunoSEQ multiplex PCR; TCRdb holds only in-frame clones, not every one. The sample carries around 200,000 clones, roughly 61% recorded once. Treatment denoted: oral pan-JAK inhibitor, 5-10 mg twice daily. The chain employs TRBV2 and TRBJ1-5, with unresolved D. The specimen comprised CD8+ T cells sorted from blood, sampled at week 24, from a patient treated with tofacitinib. This clonotype originated in a human donor with alopecia areata. The CDR3 loop reads CASSDRKKGQPQHF. CDR3 bases: TGTGCCAGCAGTGACAGAAAGAAGGGTCAGCCCCAGCATTTT.